This entry is about one T cell receptor beta chain. This clonotype has ten or more counts. The specificity of this receptor is unknown. Per-base quality was not reported, and no clone a single base away is much larger than it. The CDR1 and CDR2 encoded by the germline V gene are SGHAT and FQNNGV. The germline ends are 24 bases apart after V is trimmed by 5 bases and J by 0 bases. The CDR3 holds 19 amino acids from the cysteine to the phenylalanine. The retained sequence is limited to the CDR3, 57 bases, with the frame set at the first base. This specimen belongs to a study of neurological immune-mediated disorders (dated by TCRdb to between 2018 and 2021). Concerning the study at large: Of the roughly 34 multiple sclerosis patients, around 30 had relapsing-remitting MS and 3 had secondary progressive MS. The study compared peripheral blood TCR-beta repertoires of HTLV-I-associated myelopathy (HAM/TSP) patients, multiple sclerosis patients and healthy controls using UMI-based sequencing. The 85 to 110 TCR-beta libraries included longitudinal samples, technical triplicates and paired sorted CD4+ and CD8+ T-cell subsets alongside PBMC samples. The cohort included 60 to 70 subjects: about 15 with HAM/TSP, approximately 35 with multiple sclerosis, and around 20 healthy controls. The study at large found these results: The MS cluster was not associated with any clinical or MRI features, and the authors stated that larger cohorts are needed. TCR clonal expansion was greatest in HAM/TSP patients and smallest in MS patients, who ranked below even healthy controls. In phylogenetic analysis, the repertoires of 18 of 34 MS patients grouped into a cluster of related CDR3 sequences, which suggests a possible signature at the repertoire level. No identical CDR3 amino acid sequences were shared among expanded clones across subjects, suggesting private TCR-beta repertoires in all groups.

For unsorted PBMC libraries, 2 million PBMCs were used after storage in RNAlater at -80 degrees C until RNA extraction. The multiple sclerosis patients were enrolled in a US clinical protocol that evaluated disease progression with magnetic resonance imaging. Peripheral blood was subjected to Ficoll-Hypaque density gradient centrifugation to isolate PBMCs, which were then cryopreserved in liquid nitrogen. To synthesize cDNA, template-switch 5'RACE was performed with a primer carrying a 10-nucleotide random unique molecular identifier so that each TCR transcript was tagged. Every sequencing run covered 15-18 subjects and yielded more than 160 million TCR-beta sequences. The RNeasy kit was used for extraction of total RNA. The KAPA Real-time Library Amplification kit was used to amplify TCR-beta VDJ regions with primers for the TCR constant region and the 5'RACE anchor. Sample indexes and Illumina adaptors were added in a first PCR, after which library yield was increased in a second PCR. After purification with Ampure beads, the TCR product of roughly 650 bp was size-selected on a 2% E-gel SizeSelection system. Before pooling, libraries had their quality checked on a Bioanalyzer, their concentration measured with Qubit, and their quantity determined with the Kapa Library Quantification kit. An Illumina HiSeq 2500 sequenced the libraries paired-end 2 x 150 bp. To increase sequence diversity, roughly 24-31% phiX was spiked into each library pool. Regarding the original processing steps: Quality-filtered reads were processed with the UMI-based MiGEC pipeline, and over 85% of raw TCR sequences were removed by the MiGEC pipeline during error correction. VDJ genes were aligned to IMGT germline references, and clonotypes were defined by unique CDR3 amino acid sequence plus V-J genes. VDJtools evaluated clonal expansion, Shannon diversity and CDR3 relatedness (CalcPairwiseDistances, ClusterSamples); CLCbio workbench built phylogenetic trees. Clones with at least 8 unique UMIs were defined as expanded, with this threshold being based on coefficient-of-variation modelling across technical triplicates. TCRdb reran the public reads through fastp at Q25 and MiXCR, keeping productive beta chains. For every CDR3 protein sequence, its rows merge into one entry that carries the most common genes and DNA. TCRdb, rather than the study authors, made the V and J calls. This sample lists 90,000 to 100,000 distinct CDR3 sequences; 3.5% were detected once. The ten largest clones add up to 5% to 6.5% of the sample.

The sequence joins TRBV11-2 to TRBJ2-3; TRBD1 is perhaps the D gene, given 6 matching bases. This clonotype was obtained from a woman aged 18-29 years with multiple sclerosis. Sequenced input: PBMCs. The CDR3 protein sequence reads: CASSRLGRGPPASTDTQYF. The nucleotide sequence reads as follows: TGTGCCAGCAGCAGACTTGGCAGGGGTCCCCCTGCTAGCACAGATACGCAGTATTTT.